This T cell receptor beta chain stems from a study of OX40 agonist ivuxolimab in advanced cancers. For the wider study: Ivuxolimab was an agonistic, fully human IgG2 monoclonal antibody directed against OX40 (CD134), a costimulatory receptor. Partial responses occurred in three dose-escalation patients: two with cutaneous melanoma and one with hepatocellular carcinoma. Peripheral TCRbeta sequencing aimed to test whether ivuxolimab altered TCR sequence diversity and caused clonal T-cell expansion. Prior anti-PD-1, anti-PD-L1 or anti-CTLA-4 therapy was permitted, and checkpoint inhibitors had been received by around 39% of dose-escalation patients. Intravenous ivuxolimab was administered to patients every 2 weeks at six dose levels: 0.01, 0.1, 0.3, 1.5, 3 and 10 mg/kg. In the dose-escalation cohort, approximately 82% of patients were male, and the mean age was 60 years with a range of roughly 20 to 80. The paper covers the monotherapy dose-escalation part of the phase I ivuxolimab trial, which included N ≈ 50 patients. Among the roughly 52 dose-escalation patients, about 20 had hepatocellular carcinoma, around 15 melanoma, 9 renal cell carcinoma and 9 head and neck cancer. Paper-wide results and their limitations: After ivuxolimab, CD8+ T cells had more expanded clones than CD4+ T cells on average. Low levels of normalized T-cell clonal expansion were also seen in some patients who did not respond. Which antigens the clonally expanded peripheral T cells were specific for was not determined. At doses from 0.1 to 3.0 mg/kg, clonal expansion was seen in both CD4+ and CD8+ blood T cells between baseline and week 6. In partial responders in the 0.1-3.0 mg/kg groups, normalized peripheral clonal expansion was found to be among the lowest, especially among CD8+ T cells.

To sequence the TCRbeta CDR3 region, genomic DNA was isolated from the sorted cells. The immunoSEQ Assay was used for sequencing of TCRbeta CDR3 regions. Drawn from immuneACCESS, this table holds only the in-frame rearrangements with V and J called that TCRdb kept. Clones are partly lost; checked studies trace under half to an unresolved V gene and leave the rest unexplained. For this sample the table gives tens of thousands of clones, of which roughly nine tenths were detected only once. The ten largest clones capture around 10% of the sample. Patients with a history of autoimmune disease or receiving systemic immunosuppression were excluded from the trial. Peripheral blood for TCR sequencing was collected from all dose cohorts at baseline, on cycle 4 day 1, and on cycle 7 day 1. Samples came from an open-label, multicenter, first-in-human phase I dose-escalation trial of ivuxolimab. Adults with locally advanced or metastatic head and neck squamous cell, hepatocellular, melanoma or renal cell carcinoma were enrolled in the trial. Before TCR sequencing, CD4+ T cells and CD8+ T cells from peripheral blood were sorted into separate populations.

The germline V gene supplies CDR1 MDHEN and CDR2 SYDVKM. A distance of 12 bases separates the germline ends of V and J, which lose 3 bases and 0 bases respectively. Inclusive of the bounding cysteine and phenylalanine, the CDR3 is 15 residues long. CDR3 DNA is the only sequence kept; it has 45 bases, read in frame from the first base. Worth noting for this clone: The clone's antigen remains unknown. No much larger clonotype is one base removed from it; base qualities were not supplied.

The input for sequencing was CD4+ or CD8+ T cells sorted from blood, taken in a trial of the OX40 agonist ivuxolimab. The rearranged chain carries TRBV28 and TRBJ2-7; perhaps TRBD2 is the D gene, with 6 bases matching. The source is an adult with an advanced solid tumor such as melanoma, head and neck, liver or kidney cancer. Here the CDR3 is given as CASSFAGMSSYEQYF. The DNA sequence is TGTGCCAGCAGTTTCGCGGGGATGAGCTCCTACGAGCAGTACTTC.